This T cell receptor beta chain comes out of a study of OX40 agonist ivuxolimab in advanced cancers. The study in broad terms: Ivuxolimab was a fully human IgG2 agonistic monoclonal antibody targeting the costimulatory receptor OX40 (CD134). In the dose-escalation cohort, more than 80% of patients were male, and the mean age was roughly 56 years with a range of roughly 20 to 80. Patients were allowed to have had prior anti-PD-1, anti-PD-L1 or anti-CTLA-4 therapy, and roughly 40% of the dose-escalation patients had previously received checkpoint inhibitors. Peripheral TCRbeta sequencing aimed to test whether ivuxolimab altered TCR sequence diversity and caused clonal T-cell expansion. The paper describes the monotherapy dose-escalation part (N = 52 patients) of the phase I trial of ivuxolimab. Of the approximately 53 patients in dose escalation, some 19 had hepatocellular carcinoma, approximately 15 had melanoma, 9 had renal cell carcinoma and 9 had head and neck cancer. Partial responses were achieved by three dose-escalation patients, of whom one had hepatocellular carcinoma and two had cutaneous melanoma. Intravenous ivuxolimab was administered to patients every 2 weeks at six dose levels: 0.01, 0.1, 0.3, 1.5, 3 and 10 mg/kg.

Reading the germline V gene (reference sequence) gives CDR1 LNHDA and CDR2 SQIVND. From V the trimming removes 5 bases and from J it removes 2 bases, while the gene matches leave 7 bases of the junction unaccounted for. Counted from cysteine to phenylalanine, this CDR3 has 16 amino acids. Only the CDR3 region is kept as DNA, spanning 48 bases read in frame from base 1. General findings and caveats noted by the study authors: After ivuxolimab, more expanded clones were found on average in CD8+ T cells than in CD4+ T cells. In partial responders in the 0.1-3.0 mg/kg groups, normalized peripheral clonal expansion was found to be among the lowest, especially among CD8+ T cells. The antigen specificity of the peripheral T cells that underwent clonal expansion was not determined. Low levels of normalized T-cell clonal expansion were also seen in some nonresponding patients. Clonal expansion of both CD4+ and CD8+ blood T cells was observed from baseline to week 6 at doses 0.1 to 3.0 mg/kg.

Patients with autoimmune disease history or receiving systemic immunosuppression were excluded from the trial. Peripheral blood for TCR sequencing was drawn from every dose cohort at baseline, at cycle 4 day 1 and at cycle 7 day 1. Samples were obtained from an open-label, multicenter, first-in-human phase I dose-escalation trial of ivuxolimab. Adults with locally advanced or metastatic head and neck squamous cell, hepatocellular, melanoma or renal cell carcinoma were enrolled in the trial. Before TCR sequencing, CD4+ T cells and CD8+ T cells were sorted from peripheral blood as separate populations. Genomic DNA was isolated from the sorted cells so that the TCRbeta CDR3 region could be sequenced. The immunoSEQ Assay was used for sequencing of TCRbeta CDR3 regions. Held by TCRdb, this immuneACCESS table contains in-frame sequences only and omits some clones. Under half of the omission traces to an unresolved V gene where checked; the cause of the rest is unknown. The sample data list about 80,000 clones, and roughly nine tenths of these were observed just once. Roughly 0.17% of the sample is taken by the ten largest.

Turning to this clone: The antigen it binds to is not known. Qualities for individual bases were not recorded, and no much larger clone is one base off.

This sample comprised CD4+ or CD8+ T cells sorted from blood, obtained in a trial of the OX40 agonist ivuxolimab. This TCR derives from an adult with an advanced solid tumor such as melanoma, head and neck, liver or kidney cancer. The rearranged chain carries TRBV19 and TRBJ2-3, with 10 junctional bases fitting TRBD2. The nucleotide sequence reads TGTGCCAGTAGTTGGAGTCTAGCGGGAGCCACAGATACGCAGTATTTT. This encodes CASSWSLAGATDTQYF.